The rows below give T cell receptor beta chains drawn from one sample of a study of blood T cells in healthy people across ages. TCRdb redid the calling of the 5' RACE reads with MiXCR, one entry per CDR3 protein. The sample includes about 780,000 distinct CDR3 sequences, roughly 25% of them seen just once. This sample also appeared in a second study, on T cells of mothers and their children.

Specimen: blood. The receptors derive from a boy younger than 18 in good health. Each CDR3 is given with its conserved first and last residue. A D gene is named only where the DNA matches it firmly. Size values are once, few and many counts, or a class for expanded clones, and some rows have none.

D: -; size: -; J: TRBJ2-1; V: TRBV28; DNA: TGTGCCAGCGCCGTCGGGGGCTCCTACAATGAGCAGTTCTTC; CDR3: CASAVGGSYNEQFF
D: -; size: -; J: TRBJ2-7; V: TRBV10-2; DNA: TGCGCCAACAGCCGGGGGTTCTCCTACGAGCAGTACTTC; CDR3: CANSRGFSYEQYF
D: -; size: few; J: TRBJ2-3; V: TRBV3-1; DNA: TGTGCCAGCAGCCATACCGTAGGCACAGATACGCAGTATTTT; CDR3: CASSHTVGTDTQYF
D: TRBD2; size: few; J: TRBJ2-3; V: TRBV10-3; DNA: TGTGCCGTCTGGCCGGGACTAGCGGGGGGGAGCACAGATACGCAGTATTTT; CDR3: CAVWPGLAGGSTDTQYF
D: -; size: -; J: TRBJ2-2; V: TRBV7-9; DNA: TGTGCCAGCAGCTTAGTACAGGGGAGGAACACCGGGGAGCTGCTTTTT; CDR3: CASSLVQGRNTGELLF
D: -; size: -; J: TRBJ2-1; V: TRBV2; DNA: TGTGCCAGCAGCCCCCCGGGGGCGGGGGTCAATGAGCAGTTCTTC; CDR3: CASSPPGAGVNEQFF
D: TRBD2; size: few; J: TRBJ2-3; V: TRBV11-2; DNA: TGTGCCAGCAGCTTATGGCGGGAGTCAGATACGCAGTATTTT; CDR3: CASSLWRESDTQYF
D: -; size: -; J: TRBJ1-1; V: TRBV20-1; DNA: TGCAGTGCCGTAAGGGGCATGGACACTGAAGCTTTCTTT; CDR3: CSAVRGMDTEAFF
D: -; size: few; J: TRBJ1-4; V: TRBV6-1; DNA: TGTGCCAGCAGGAGGGGGTGGGGGGTAGCAACTAATGAAAAACTGTTTTTT; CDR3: CASRRGWGVATNEKLFF
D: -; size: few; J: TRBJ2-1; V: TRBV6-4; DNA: TGTGCCAGCAGTGTCCTTGGCGGGCCCACCTACAATGAGCAGTTCTTC; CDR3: CASSVLGGPTYNEQFF
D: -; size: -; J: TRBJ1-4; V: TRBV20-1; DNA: TGCAGTGCTAGCCGACCAGATCGTGAAAAACTGTTTTTT; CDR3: CSASRPDREKLFF
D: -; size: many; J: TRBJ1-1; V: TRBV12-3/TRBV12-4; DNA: TGTGCCAGCAGTTTAGGAGGGCATGGCACTGAAGCTTTCTTT; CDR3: CASSLGGHGTEAFF
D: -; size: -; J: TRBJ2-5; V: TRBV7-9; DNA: TGTGCCAGCAGCTTATTTTTGGAGGGAACGACCCAGTACTTC; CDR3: CASSLFLEGTTQYF
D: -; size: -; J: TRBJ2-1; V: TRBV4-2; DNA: TGTGCCAGCAGCCAAGAAAGGGGGGGGACCTACAATGAGCAGTTCTTC; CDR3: CASSQERGGTYNEQFF
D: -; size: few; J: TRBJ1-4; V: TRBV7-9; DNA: TGTGCCAGCAGCGACCGGGACACAGGCGGGGAAAAACTGTTTTTT; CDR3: CASSDRDTGGEKLFF
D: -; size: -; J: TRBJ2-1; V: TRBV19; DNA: TGTGCCAGTAGTAGTATCAAAAACCGAGTCAATGAGCAGTTCTTC; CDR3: CASSSIKNRVNEQFF
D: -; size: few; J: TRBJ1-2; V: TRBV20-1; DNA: TGCAGTCCCTACCCGGGATTCGAGCGGGGTGGCTACACCTTC; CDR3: CSPYPGFERGGYTF
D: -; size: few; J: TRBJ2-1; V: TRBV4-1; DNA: TGCGCCAGCAGCCAACCAGGGTACGATGAGCAGTTCTTC; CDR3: CASSQPGYDEQFF
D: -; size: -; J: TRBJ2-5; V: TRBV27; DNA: TGTGCCAGCAGTTCCGGGGCAGGGTTACAAGAGACCCAGTACTTC; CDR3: CASSSGAGLQETQYF
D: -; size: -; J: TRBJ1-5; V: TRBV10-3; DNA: TGTGCCATCAGTGGTAGCCGCTATCAGCCCCAGCATTTT; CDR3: CAISGSRYQPQHF
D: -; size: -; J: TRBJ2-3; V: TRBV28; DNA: TGTGCCAGCAGTCGAAGCATACGCACAGATACGCAGTACTTT; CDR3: CASSRSIRTDTQYF
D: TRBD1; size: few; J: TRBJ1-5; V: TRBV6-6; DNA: TGTGCCAGCAGTGTACAGGGGATGACTCAGCCCCAGCATTTT; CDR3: CASSVQGMTQPQHF
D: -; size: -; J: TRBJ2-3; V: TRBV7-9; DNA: TGTGCCAGCAGCTTTCCACTAACGGGTACAGATACGCAGTATTTT; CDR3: CASSFPLTGTDTQYF
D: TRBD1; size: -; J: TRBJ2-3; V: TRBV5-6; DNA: TGTGCCAGCAGCTTGTTAGGTGCTCAAGGGGGACAGGGGGATACGCAGTATTTT; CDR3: CASSLLGAQGGQGDTQYF
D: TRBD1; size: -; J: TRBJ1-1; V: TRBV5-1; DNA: TGCGCCAGCAGCTCGACAGGGGGGACGGGCATGAACACTGAAGCTTTCTTT; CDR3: CASSSTGGTGMNTEAFF
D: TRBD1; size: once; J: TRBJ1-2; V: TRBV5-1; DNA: TGTGCCAACAGCTTGGAACAGGGGAATGGCTACACCTTC; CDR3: CANSLEQGNGYTF
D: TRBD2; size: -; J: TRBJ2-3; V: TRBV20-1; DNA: TGCAGTGCTAGAGGCGGGGGGGCCGTAGATACGCAGTATTTT; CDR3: CSARGGGAVDTQYF
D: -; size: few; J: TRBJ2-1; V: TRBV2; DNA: TGTGCCAGCAGACAAGGGGGGGGTGAGCAGTTCTTC; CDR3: CASRQGGGEQFF
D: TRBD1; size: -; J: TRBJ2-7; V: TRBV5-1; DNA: TGCGCCAGCAGCTTAATGGGACAGGGGGAGACTGAGCAGTACTTC; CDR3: CASSLMGQGETEQYF
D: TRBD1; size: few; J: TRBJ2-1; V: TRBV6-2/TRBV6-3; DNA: TGTGCCGTCCGGGACAGGGCTGGGAATGAGCAGTTCTTC; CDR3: CAVRDRAGNEQFF
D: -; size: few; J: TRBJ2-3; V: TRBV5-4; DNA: TGTGCCAGCAGCTTGCCCTCTGAAGATACGCAGTATTTT; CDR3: CASSLPSEDTQYF
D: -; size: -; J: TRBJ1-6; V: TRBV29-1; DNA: TGCAGCGACGCGGCCGCCTTTGGGGTGAATTCACCCCTCCACTTT; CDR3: CSDAAAFGVNSPLHF
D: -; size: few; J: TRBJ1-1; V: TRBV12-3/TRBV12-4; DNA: TGTGCCAGCAGGACCGGGGAGCACACTGAAGCTTTCTTT; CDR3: CASRTGEHTEAFF
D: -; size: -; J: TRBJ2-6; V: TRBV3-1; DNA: TGTGCCAGCAGCCAGGCTTCAGAGGCCAACGTCCTGACTTTC; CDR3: CASSQASEANVLTF
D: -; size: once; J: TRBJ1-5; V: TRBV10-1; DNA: TGCGCCAGCACCGTCTGGAGGTACTTACCGAATCAGCCCCAGCATTTT; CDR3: CASTVWRYLPNQPQHF
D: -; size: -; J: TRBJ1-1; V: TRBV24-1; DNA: TGTGCCACCAGGGCGGCATCGGGTGAAGCTTTCTTT; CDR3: CATRAASGEAFF
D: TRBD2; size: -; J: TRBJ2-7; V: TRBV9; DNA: TGTGCCAGCAGCGTAGGGTACAGCGGGGGGTCCTACGAGCAGTACTTC; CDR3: CASSVGYSGGSYEQYF